This passage covers 30 T cell receptor beta chains from one sample sequenced in a study of cytomegalovirus exposure and HLA in healthy donors. 13 Jbeta primers and 60 Vbeta primers were used for the PCR. Generated by immunoSEQ multiplex PCR, the TCRdb table keeps only in-frame clones and is missing some. The profile shows fewer than 150,000 clones, more than 70% of them singletons. Sequencing input: PBMCs. These receptors came from a man aged 40-50 years in good health and CMV-seronegative.

The chain has TRBV4-3 and TRBJ2-3, with D tentatively TRBD1 (5 bases). Trimming shortened V by 1 base and J by 4 bases, and 12 bases separated the two germline ends. The CDR3 extends over 15 amino acids. Per germline, CDR1 LGHNA and CDR2 YSLEER. CDR3 residues: CASSQAQGNSDTQYF. The DNA of the CDR3 is TGCGCCAGCAGCCAAGCTCAGGGAAATTCAGATACGCAGTATTTT.

The V call is TRBV30, the J call TRBJ2-5; tentative D call: TRBD2 (5 bases). The germline V gene has CDR1 GTSNPN and CDR2 SVGIG (reference sequence). The CDR3 has 14 amino acids. The V end lost 1 base, the J end lost 1 base, and 10 bases lay between the germline ends. CDR3 region: CAWSAPGSQETQYF. In nucleotides, the CDR3 is TGTGCCTGGAGTGCCCCGGGATCCCAAGAGACCCAGTACTTC.

This clone was recorded a few times. The chain joins TRBV29-1 to TRBJ1-1; 12 bases map to TRBD1. The V and J ends lost 7 bases and 5 bases, in that order; junction bases with no gene match: 8. CDR1 and CDR2 (germline): SQVTM, ANQGSEA. The CDR3 spans 14 residues. The CDR3 here is CSAGGQGAPTEAFF. Here the CDR3 DNA reads TGCAGCGCCGGGGGACAGGGGGCGCCGACTGAAGCTTTCTTT.

The chain carries TRBV30 and TRBJ1-1, with D tentatively TRBD1 (5 bases). The CDR3 has 14 amino acids. V lost 0 bases, J lost 0 bases, and 8 bases lay in between. Germline V CDR1 and CDR2: GTSNPN, SVGIG (reference sequence). CDR3 sequence (DNA): TGTGCCTGGAGTGTACAGGCCCTGAACACTGAAGCTTTCTTT. Translating it yields CAWSVQALNTEAFF.

Here the CDR3 DNA reads TGTGCCAGCAGTTATTCCAGTTTCTCCTATAATTCACCCCTCCACTTT. This gives the protein CASSYSSFSYNSPLHF. V usage is TRBV6-5 and J usage is TRBJ1-6, with D unresolved. Germline-derived CDR1 and CDR2 are MNHEY and SVGAGI. V shed 3 bases and J shed 0 bases, with 9 bases lying between them. This CDR3 comprises 16 residues.

The J gene is TRBJ2-7, the V gene TRBV30, with 7 bases that match TRBD2. The CDR3 runs 14 residues. Trimming cost V 2 bases and J 3 bases; bases outside gene matches: 7. Germline CDR1 is GTSNPN and CDR2 is SVGIG (reference sequence). CDR3 region: CAWSPSGGGYEQYF. The CDR3 nucleotides read TGTGCCTGGAGTCCCTCGGGCGGGGGCTACGAGCAGTACTTC.

The J gene is TRBJ2-1, the V gene TRBV15; unclear D gene. Germline CDR1 reads LNHNV; CDR2 reads YYDKDF (reference sequence). CDR3 length equals 15 residues. V was cut by 0 bases and J by 2 bases, with 8 bases left in between. This CDR3 reads CATSRDTVTYNEQFF. In DNA form, the CDR3 reads TGTGCCACCAGCAGAGACACAGTGACCTACAATGAGCAGTTCTTC. Based on the CDR3 plus reference TRBV15 and TRBJ2-1, the full variable domain is DAMVIQNPRYQVTQFGKPVTLSCSQTLNHNVMYWYQQKSSQAPKLLFHYYDKDFNNEADTPDNFQSRRPNTSFCFLDIRSPGLGDTAMYLCATSRDTVTYNEQFFGPGTRLTVL.

The chain couples TRBV7-2 to TRBJ2-3, with 7 bases lining up with TRBD1. The CDR3 consists of 15 residues. V shed 5 bases and J 3 bases; nucleotides not matched to a gene: 8. The germline V gene has CDR1 SGHTA and CDR2 FQGNSA. The CDR3 nucleotides are TGTGCCAGCAGCCCTCGACAGGGAACAACAGATACGCAGTATTTT. The encoded protein is CASSPRQGTTDTQYF.

This clone is classed as medium-sized. This rearrangement joins TRBV6-7 to TRBJ1-1; possible D gene TRBD1, 6 bases. TRBV6-7 is recorded as an ORF, its role being uncertain. This CDR3 has 12 amino acids. Trimming removed 7 bases at V and 8 bases at J, with 14 bases between. The CDR3 nucleotides are TGTGCCAGCACCAACGCGGGGGCAGAAGCTTTCTTT. Protein: CASTNAGAEAFF.

There are a few counts of this clone. This chain links TRBV28 with TRBJ1-1; perhaps TRBD1 as D (6 bases). V gave up 6 bases and J gave up 11 bases, with 13 bases separating them. Germline CDR1 reads MDHEN; CDR2 reads SYDVKM. The CDR3 consists of 11 residues. Here the CDR3 DNA reads TGTGCCAGCAGGGGGAATCAGGGGGCTTTCTTT. Translation: CASRGNQGAFF.

This chain uses TRBV6-1 with TRBJ2-1; the match to TRBD2 covers 15 bases. From germline, CDR1 is MNHNS and CDR2 SASEGT. CDR3 length equals 15 residues. J gave up 10 bases and V 7 bases, and 8 bases lay outside the gene matches. The chain's CDR3 is CASMRTSGGALEQFF. The CDR3 bases are TGTGCCAGCATGCGGACTAGCGGGGGGGCCCTGGAGCAGTTCTTC.

V usage is TRBV5-1 and J usage is TRBJ1-1, with 7 nucleotides matching TRBD1. The V and J ends lost 4 bases and 5 bases, in that order; junction bases with no gene match: 8. Germline V lookup: CDR1 SGHRS, CDR2 YFSETQ. CDR3 length: 14 residues. The CDR3 loop is CASSGQGGPTEAFF. CDR3 in DNA: TGCGCCAGCAGCGGTCAAGGGGGCCCGACTGAAGCTTTCTTT.

The V and J genes are TRBV20-1 and TRBJ2-5; D is perhaps TRBD2 (6 bases). There are 11 residues in the CDR3. CDR1 and CDR2 from the germline V gene are DFQATT and SNEGSKA (reference sequence). V shed 6 bases and J shed 5 bases, with 10 bases lying between them. CDR3 residues: CSAGGVETQYF. Written as DNA, the CDR3 is TGCAGTGCCGGAGGGGTGGAGACCCAGTACTTC.

V usage is TRBV28 and J usage is TRBJ1-4; 7 bases match TRBD1. The CDR3 has 17 residues. The ends lost 6 bases at V and 0 bases at J; junction bases unmatched: 10. Germline loops: CDR1 MDHEN, CDR2 SYDVKM. The CDR3 reads CASSSFDRVATNEKLFF. For the CDR3, the DNA is TGTGCCAGCAGCTCTTTTGACAGGGTCGCAACTAATGAAAAACTGTTTTTT.

V is TRBV4-1 and J is TRBJ2-7; TRBD2 aligns across 11 bases. Trimming removed 4 bases from V and 3 bases from J; junction bases left unmatched: 5. Germline V gene data show CDR1 as MGHRA and CDR2 as YSYEKL. This CDR3 spans 15 amino acids. DNA of the CDR3: TGCGCCAGCAGCCCCGTCGGACTAGCGGGCTACGAGCAGTACTTC. Amino acid sequence: CASSPVGLAGYEQYF.

This chain links TRBV9 with TRBJ2-1, with no clear D. CDR3 length: 12 residues. Germline CDR1 is SGDLS and CDR2 is YYNGEE. V lost 0 bases to trimming and J lost 7 bases, with 5 bases between them. The CDR3 reads CASSVAINEQFF. CDR3 coding DNA: TGTGCCAGCAGCGTAGCTATTAATGAGCAGTTCTTC. Full variable domain (remainder filled in from reference TRBV9 and TRBJ2-1): DSGVTQTPKHLITATGQRVTLRCSPRSGDLSVYWYQQSLDQGLQFLIQYYNGEERAKGNILERFSAQQFPDLHSELNLSSLELGDSALYFCASSVAINEQFFGPGTRLTVL.

V gene TRBV11-2 combines with J gene TRBJ2-5; TRBD2 matches at 8 bases. The germline V gene encodes CDR1 SGHAT and CDR2 FQNNGV. The CDR3 sequence is 14 residues long. Trimming removed 3 bases from V and 5 bases from J; junction bases left unmatched: 5. The DNA of the CDR3 is TGTGCCAGCAGCTTCCGAGCGGGGGTGGAGACCCAGTACTTC. Residues: CASSFRAGVETQYF.

This chain connects TRBV7-2 to TRBJ2-1; 15 positions agree with TRBD2. The CDR3 is made up of 19 amino acids. Germline V gene data show CDR1 as SGHTA and CDR2 as FQGNSA. The ends lost 5 bases at V and 1 base at J; junction bases unmatched: 9. The CDR3 here is CASSPGTSGGPGSYNEQFF. The CDR3 region has the DNA TGTGCCAGCAGCCCTGGGACTAGCGGGGGGCCCGGATCCTACAATGAGCAGTTCTTC.

This clone was seen a few times. This chain uses TRBV6-1 with TRBJ2-7, with D possibly being TRBD2 (6 bases). The CDR3 is 14 amino acids. The germline gives CDR1 MNHNS, CDR2 SASEGT. V lost 7 bases and J 7 bases, leaving 20 bases between the germline ends. This CDR3 is CASNSGESLGEQYF. The CDR3 DNA sequence: TGTGCCAGCAACTCGGGGGAGTCCCTGGGGGAGCAGTACTTC.

The gene calls are TRBV2 and TRBJ2-7, with 8 bases that match TRBD1. This CDR3 spans 15 amino acids. The germline gives CDR1 SNHLY, CDR2 FYNNEI. The trim removed 4 bases at V and 5 bases at J, leaving 10 bases unmatched. CDR3 residues: CASSAQTGVNDEQYF. The CDR3 nucleotides are TGTGCCAGCAGTGCTCAGACAGGGGTTAACGACGAGCAGTACTTC.

This clone was seen a few times. The V call is TRBV10-3, the J call TRBJ1-4; tentatively, D is TRBD1 (6 bases). V lost 4 bases and J lost 8, with 14 bases in between. CDR1 ENHRY and CDR2 SYGVKD come from the germline V gene. CDR3 size: 14 residues. The CDR3 reads CAISGTGSGEKLFF. The CDR3 DNA is TGTGCCATCAGTGGAACAGGGAGTGGGGAAAAACTGTTTTTT.

This clone was recorded only once. This chain links TRBV27 with TRBJ2-2, with 7 bases identical to TRBD2. The CDR3 is 16 amino acids. Trimming cost V 6 bases and J 1 base; bases outside gene matches: 8. Germline CDR1 and CDR2: MNHEY and SMNVEV (reference sequence). The CDR3 region has the DNA TGTGCCAGCAGGGGGGATGGGGGGGGGAACACCGGGGAGCTGTTTTTT. It specifies CASRGDGGGNTGELFF.

The genes are TRBV7-2 and TRBJ2-5; 16 bases agree with TRBD2. Germline CDR1 is SGHTA and CDR2 is FQGNSA. The V segment lost 1 base and the J segment 4 bases; nucleotides outside the gene matches: 6. This CDR3 region has 18 residues. The CDR3 reads CASSLEGLAGGLVETQYF. CDR3 nucleotide sequence: TGTGCCAGCAGCTTAGAGGGACTAGCGGGGGGGCTGGTAGAGACCCAGTACTTC.

This clone was found once. The rearrangement links TRBV27 to TRBJ2-6, with D perhaps matching TRBD1 (5 bases). Deletions cut 2 bases from V and 0 bases from J, with 11 bases between. CDR3 length: 17 amino acids. Germline CDR1 is MNHEY and CDR2 is SMNVEV (reference sequence). DNA for the CDR3: TGTGCCAGCAGTTTAACCCCCACAGGCTCTGGGGCCAACGTCCTGACTTTC. Protein: CASSLTPTGSGANVLTF.

The J gene is TRBJ2-6, the V gene TRBV7-2, with 7 bases matching TRBD1. After removal of 5 bases from V and 0 bases from J, the junction contained 7 bases not matched to a gene. Looked up from germline, CDR1 is SGHTA and CDR2 is FQGNSA. CDR3 length equals 17 residues. The CDR3 region is CASSAGQVDSGANVLTF. The CDR3 DNA follows: TGTGCCAGCAGCGCCGGACAGGTGGACTCTGGGGCCAACGTCCTGACTTTC.

The genes are TRBV25-1 and TRBJ2-3; 7 nucleotides align to TRBD2. The germline V gene has CDR1 MGHDK and CDR2 SYGVNS. V was clipped by 11 bases and J by 2 bases; unmatched bases: 13. This CDR3 region has 15 residues. CDR3 DNA: TGTGCCGTAAAATTTCGGGAGGTTCCCACAGATACGCAGTATTTT. It translates to CAVKFREVPTDTQYF.

V and J are TRBV14 and TRBJ2-7; D may be TRBD2 (5 bases). CDR1 is SGHDN and CDR2 is FVKESK in the germline V gene. The CDR3 length is 13 residues. Trimming removed 1 base from V and 7 bases from J, with 11 bases in between. The CDR3 DNA is TGTGCCAGCAGCCAAGCGGGGAGAGGTGAGCAGTACTTC. This sequence encodes CASSQAGRGEQYF.

This chain uses TRBV2 with TRBJ1-2, with D uncertain. The CDR3 spans 14 residues. The germline gives CDR1 SNHLY, CDR2 FYNNEI. Trimming cost V 9 bases and J 3 bases, with 17 bases left between them. CDR3 loop: CASSETGSYYGYTF. Here the CDR3 DNA reads TGTGCCAGTTCTGAAACCGGGTCTTACTATGGCTACACCTTC.

The J gene is TRBJ2-3, the V gene TRBV6-1; 7 bases line up with TRBD1. V lost 4 bases to trimming and J lost 1 base; unmatched junction nucleotides: 5. The germline CDR1 and CDR2 sequences are MNHNS and SASEGT. The CDR3 extends over 15 amino acids. The CDR3 spells CASSVRTGRTDTQYF. The DNA for the CDR3 is TGTGCCAGCAGTGTCCGGACAGGCCGCACAGATACGCAGTATTTT.

V gene TRBV15 combines with J gene TRBJ1-5, with D unclear. Looked up from germline, CDR1 is LNHNV and CDR2 is YYDKDF (reference sequence). V lost 1 base to trimming and J lost 10 bases, with 14 bases between them. The CDR3 is 14 residues long. DNA of the CDR3: TGTGCCACCAGCAGAGGCCAAATACAGAGCCCCCAGCATTTT. As protein: CATSRGQIQSPQHF.